These 11 T cell receptor beta chains were sequenced from one sample in a study of blood T cell repertoires in COVID-19. Sequencing was performed with immunoSEQ multiplex PCR; in TCRdb, only in-frame clones are kept and a portion is missing. The profile shows about 200,000 clones, around four fifths of them singletons. The sample was peripheral blood. These receptors came from a man between 60 and 75 years old with COVID-19, enrolled during active disease.

V is TRBV18 and J is TRBJ2-2; 9 bases are shared with TRBD1. The germline gives CDR1 KGHSH, CDR2 LQKENI. V gave up 1 base and J gave up 5 bases; unmatched junction bases: 5. CDR3 length: 16 amino acids. The CDR3 DNA sequence: TGTGCCAGCTCACCACGGGGGACAGGGTGGACCGGGGAGCTGTTTTTT. Amino acid sequence: CASSPRGTGWTGELFF.

This chain links TRBV18 with TRBJ1-4; TRBD1 aligns across 7 bases. The germline V gene has CDR1 KGHSH and CDR2 LQKENI. The CDR3 spans 15 residues. Trimming cost V 2 bases and J 4 bases; bases outside gene matches: 4. The CDR3 nucleotides read TGTGCCAGCTCACCAGAGACAGGGCGTAATGAAAAACTGTTTTTT. Translating it yields CASSPETGRNEKLFF.

This clone appeared once. The chain carries TRBV6-2 or TRBV6-3 and TRBJ2-1, with D unclear. Germline loops: CDR1 MNHEY, CDR2 SVGEGT. Trimming cost V 2 bases and J 1 base, with 15 bases left between them. This CDR3 comprises 17 residues. CDR3 nucleotides: TGTGCCAGCAGTTACGGCCGAGGAGCGATGTCCTACAATGAGCAGTTCTTC. This translates into CASSYGRGAMSYNEQFF.

This clone was counted a few times. The genes are TRBV9 and TRBJ1-1, with TRBD1 matching 7 bases. The CDR3 sequence is 14 residues long. The V segment lost 3 bases and the J segment 5 bases; nucleotides outside the gene matches: 7. Germline CDR1 reads SGDLS; CDR2 reads YYNGEE. Here the CDR3 DNA reads TGTGCCAGCAGCGCGAGACAGGGTAGGACTGAAGCTTTCTTT. Its translation is CASSARQGRTEAFF. Together with reference TRBV9 and TRBJ1-1, the CDR3 gives the full variable domain: DSGVTQTPKHLITATGQRVTLRCSPRSGDLSVYWYQQSLDQGLQFLIQYYNGEERAKGNILERFSAQQFPDLHSELNLSSLELGDSALYFCASSARQGRTEAFFGQGTRLTVV.

The chain couples TRBV5-8 to TRBJ1-5; D unclear. The V end lost 4 bases, the J end lost 3 bases, and 8 bases lay between the germline ends. Germline-derived CDR1 and CDR2 are SGHTS and YDEGEE. The CDR3 length is 13 residues. CDR3 sequence reads: CASSVLINQPQHF. The DNA of the CDR3 is TGTGCCAGCAGCGTCCTAATCAATCAGCCCCAGCATTTT.

V usage is TRBV5-1 and J usage is TRBJ1-5; D gene ambiguous. With 0 bases removed from V and 2 bases from J, the gap between germline ends came to 3 bases. Germline V gene data show CDR1 as SGHRS and CDR2 as YFSETQ. The CDR3 sequence is 13 residues long. The CDR3 region has the DNA TGCGCCAGCAGCTTGGTCGGCAATCAGCCCCAGCATTTT. Its protein is CASSLVGNQPQHF.

CDR3 loop: CASSERSGWSHEQFF. The CDR3 nucleotides are TGTGCCAGCAGTGAAAGATCAGGGTGGTCCCATGAGCAGTTCTTC. The V call is TRBV6-1, the J call TRBJ2-1, with D possibly matching TRBD1 (5 bases). Germline CDR1 and CDR2: MNHNS and SASEGT. V was cut by 2 bases and J by 8 bases, with 16 bases left in between. The CDR3 totals 15 residues.

The DNA for the CDR3 is TGTGCCAGCAGCGTAGAGTTGCGGGAGGGTACCGGGGAGCTGTTTTTT. Protein product: CASSVELREGTGELFF. V is TRBV9 and J is TRBJ2-2; 9 bases line up with TRBD2. Trimming cost V 0 bases and J 5 bases; bases outside gene matches: 5. CDR3 length: 16 residues. Germline assignment: CDR1 SGDLS and CDR2 YYNGEE.

The chain joins TRBV19 to TRBJ2-5; unclear D gene. The CDR3 spans 13 residues. Germline CDR1 reads LNHDA; CDR2 reads SQIVND (reference sequence). V was shortened by 5 bases and J by 0 bases, with 7 bases between the two germline ends. The CDR3 nucleotides are TGTGCCAGTAGTCCCCCCAACCAAGAGACCCAGTACTTC. Residues: CASSPPNQETQYF.

The chain has TRBV4-2 and TRBJ2-7; 12 bases fit TRBD2. This CDR3 has 16 amino acids. Germline CDR1 is LGHNA and CDR2 is YNFKEQ. V lost 2 bases to trimming and J lost 4 bases; unmatched junction nucleotides: 6. CDR3 coding DNA: TGTGCCAGCAGCCAACTAGCGGGAGGGCCGGGGTACGAGCAGTACTTC. Its protein is CASSQLAGGPGYEQYF.

This clone was seen a handful of times. The gene calls are TRBV5-1 and TRBJ2-1; D is possibly TRBD2 (6 bases). Trimming removed 1 base from V and 14 bases from J, with 16 bases in between. Germline CDR1 SGHRS, CDR2 YFSETQ. This CDR3 spans 13 amino acids. The CDR3 DNA sequence: TGCGCCAGCAGCTTGCGCCAGAAGACTAGAGAGTTCTTC. It is translated as CASSLRQKTREFF.